The following is a T cell receptor beta chain sequence with its context. This CDR3 contains 13 residues. V was trimmed by 4 bases and J by 2 bases, leaving 9 bases between them. In germline, CDR1 is KGHSH, CDR2 LQKENI. The data are from a study of Ad26.COV2.S vaccination and SARS-CoV-2 variants. Treatment reported: over 15 received Ad26.COV2.S at low or high dose, single or two shots; roughly 5 received placebo; per-sample allocation not given. Material that was analyzed had been drawn on day 63 after the first vaccine or placebo injection. Repertoires were generated with immunoSEQ multiplex PCR, while TCRdb's copy carries only in-frame clones and drops some. Among hundreds of thousands of clones listed, roughly 90% were seen once.

The receptor comes from a person aged 18-60 years who received the Ad26.COV2.S COVID-19 vaccine or a placebo. The V and J genes are TRBV18 and TRBJ2-7; no clear D. The input for sequencing was peripheral blood, taken in a trial of Ad26.COV2.S vaccine versus placebo. CDR3 sequence (DNA): TGTGCCAGCTCACGGACGGAAACCTACGAGCAGTACTTC. It encodes CASSRTETYEQYF.